This T cell receptor (beta chain) was captured in a study of long-term antiretroviral therapy in people with HIV (dated by TCRdb to the early 2020s). Some background on the complete study: The earliest samples were collected roughly a decade before the 2015 WHO recommendation for immediate ART, at a time when ART was usually postponed until CD4 counts fell. This retrospective serial study examined whether starting ART and sustained HIV suppression were associated with changes in the composition and diversity of the TRB repertoire in peripheral blood. No cross-contamination during QIAcube processing turned up in test extractions that ran a monoclonal T-cell line alongside about 35 polyclonal samples. A total of 192 cryopreserved PBMC samples were contributed to the cohort by 30 adults with confirmed HIV infection, with samples collected serially over a mean of roughly six years (range 1-12). Of the roughly 30 participants with HIV, ten to eleven were female.

Participants were included only if at least one PBMC sample before ART initiation and at least two post-ART samples were available. Every participant with HIV received treatment in the United States of America. Before DNA extraction, cryopreserved samples of roughly 0.85-10 million PBMC were thawed and washed. At the time of the earliest PBMC sample, participants with HIV were aged between about 23 and 54 years. Per participant, PBMC samples came from 1-4 timepoints prior to ART initiation and 2-8 timepoints following ART initiation, for a median of 7 samples. For every participant, serial HIV viral load, CD4+ T-cell count, ART history and demographic data were obtained. A Qiagen kit on a QIAcube was used to extract genomic DNA from unsorted PBMC, with samples processed in batches of 12. Trimming leaves V shorter by 4 bases and J shorter by 8 bases, with the junction holding 19 bases beyond the gene matches. CDR1 and CDR2 were assigned from the germline V gene (reference sequence) as LNHDA and SQIVND. Spanning cysteine to phenylalanine, the CDR3 consists of 17 amino acids. Kept here is only the CDR3 DNA, which spans 51 bases and is read in frame from base 1.

What the research found in general, with its limitations: Because PBMC availability was limited, only the TCR beta chain was sequenced, with no alpha chain pairing. Expanded TRB clones identified before ART initiation dominated the repertoire at all time points, although this dominance fluctuated and declined in many PLHIV after ART. Starting ART was linked to a significant rise in TRB diversity, yet even after long-term ART the diversity remained significantly lower than in transplant donor controls. Samples dated from the mid-2000s to the late 2010s, and the ART regimens used may be less effective than current ones. No data were available on ART adherence, viral resistance or therapy changes, limiting inferences about post-ART repertoire changes. Because pre-ART samples had limited cell numbers, unsorted PBMC were profiled rather than sorted CD4+ and CD8+ T cells. Compared with controls, HIV repertoires had narrower CDR3 length ranges, and the network structure pointed to an antigen-experienced repertoire that shifted only slightly toward naive after ART.

The immunoSEQ hsTCRB v3.0 assay was used at survey level resolution to sequence the TRB variable region. A depth of 40,000-50,000 T-cell genomes per sample was targeted for TRB sequencing. Pooled TRB libraries were sequenced on an Illumina MiSeq with a v3 150-cycle kit. As for how the authors treated the data: Analysis of repertoires was carried out in R inside a reproducible Nextflow workflow spanning QC, data transformation and analysis. LymphoSeq2, an R package for AIRR-Seq data exploration, was used to implement custom analyses. A handful of samples that produced fewer than 5000 total TRB sequences were removed, so approximately 190 HIV repertoires were analyzed. Among the approximately 180 HIV repertoires that were kept, under 60 were collected before ART initiation and over 120 were collected after ART initiation. Repertoires were downsampled to 5000 TRB nucleotide sequences, and summary statistics were averaged over 100 downsampling iterations. Only TRB sequences with CDR3 regions of at least seven amino acids were retained for analysis. Two measures captured diversity: a Shannon entropy-derived clonality score and the Gini coefficient. Repertoire networks linked the top 5000 CDR3 amino acid sequences whenever two sequences differed by an edit distance of one. GLIPH2 predicted antigen specificity groups and MHC restriction for TRB CDR3 amino acid sequences. To flag known CMV, EBV, HIV or tissue antigen associations, CDR3 amino acid sequences were matched against VDJdb and McPAS-TCR. Pre-ART, post-ART and control groups were compared with Wilcoxon signed-rank tests and Holm-Bonferroni correction. TCRdb holds this immuneACCESS table with in-frame rearrangements only. Some clones are missing; in checked studies, unresolved V genes explain under half, and the rest has no known cause. That table is the source of V, J and clone size, and D and trimming were worked out from the DNA. This sample gives about 23,000 clones in total; roughly 82% of them show up just once. The top ten hold 4.5% to 6% of the sample.

This clone was seen more than once but under ten times. Its target antigen remains unknown. Base quality data are lacking; no much larger clone is found one base away. Here the chain combines TRBV19 and TRBJ1-2; TRBD1 lines up with 7 middle nucleotides. This receptor was identified in a man aged 45-60 years with HIV. The source material was unsorted PBMCs, sampled 0.3 years after starting antiretroviral therapy. This receptor carries the CDR3 CASSTSFRDRGDMGYTF. The DNA reads TGTGCCAGTAGTACCTCCTTCCGGGACAGAGGGGATATGGGCTACACCTTC.